The following is a T cell receptor (beta chain) sequence with its context. This sample stems from a study of blood T cell repertoires in COVID-19. Whole-study context: COVID-19 samples, acute and convalescent, were from the United States, Italy and Spain. T cells, B-cell-depleted T cells, or PBMCs provided the cDNA or gDNA that served as material.

Germline CDR1 SEHNR, CDR2 FQNEAQ (reference sequence). J lost 4 bases, V lost 10 bases, and 7 bases had no gene match. The CDR3 runs 13 residues. Original methodology: Estimates of nucleated cell counts were drawn from the amplification of reference gene primers. Assay: immunoSEQ multiplex PCR; the TCRdb copy retains only in-frame clones and omits some. That table gives V, J and clone size, and the DNA gave D and trimming. In the table there are around 300,000 clones, roughly 89% of which are singletons. The clonotype comes from a middle-aged man with acute or convalescent COVID-19. This sequence joins TRBV7-9 and TRBJ2-7, with 10 nucleotides matching TRBD1. Input material: peripheral blood. As DNA, the CDR3 is TGTGCCACCAGACAGGGGGCGGAGTACGAGCAGTACTTC. It codes for CATRQGAEYEQYF.